This TCR beta chain comes out of a study of cytomegalovirus exposure and HLA in healthy donors. This clone was counted a single time. Trimming took off 6 bases at V and 7 bases at J, with 12 bases between the two ends. In germline, CDR1 is WNHNN, CDR2 SYGVQD (reference sequence). This CDR3 spans 13 amino acids. PCR amplification relied on 60 Vbeta primers (plus 13 Jbeta primers). Profiled with immunoSEQ multiplex PCR; TCRdb holds only in-frame clones, not every one. The sample includes about 210,000 clones, around 80% of them seen just once. Sequencing was done on a sample of PBMCs. The chain combines TRBV10-1 with TRBJ2-2, with D possibly matching TRBD1 (7 bases). This clonotype was obtained from a man in his forties in good health and CMV-seropositive. The CDR3 protein is CASSQGGGGELFF. CDR3 nucleotides: TGCGCCAGCAGCCAGGGGGGTGGCGGGGAGCTGTTTTTT.